This is a list of T cell receptor beta chains from one sample in a study of low-dose radiotherapy and immunotherapy resistance in tumors. Using its own MiXCR run on the reads, TCRdb lists one record per CDR3 protein. The table has approximately 100,000 distinct CDR3 sequences, 20% to 25% seen once. Specimen: PBMCs, collected after low-dose radiotherapy plus immunotherapy. The receptors shown here come from a male donor with prostate cancer. Both conserved end residues are part of each CDR3. The order of the fields is clone size, D gene, V gene, J gene, CDR3 DNA, CDR3 protein. D genes are given only for firm matches. Clone size is shown for a subset of rows, as once, few, many or a class of expanded clone.

size: many
D: TRBD1
V: TRBV2
J: TRBJ2-3
DNA: TGTGCCAGCAGTCCGACAGGGAACGCGGATACGCAGTATTTT
CDR3: CASSPTGNADTQYF

size: .
D: .
V: TRBV29-1
J: TRBJ1-6
DNA: TGCAGCGTCCAAGAGACAAGAATTAATTCACCCCTCCACTTT
CDR3: CSVQETRINSPLHF

size: many
D: .
V: TRBV5-1
J: TRBJ2-3
DNA: TGCGCCAGCAGCTTGGGAGCCGGCACAGATACGCAGTATTTT
CDR3: CASSLGAGTDTQYF

size: many
D: TRBD1
V: TRBV7-9
J: TRBJ2-7
DNA: TGTGCCAGCAGCCCCCTTTGGGACAGCCACGGCGAGCAGTACTTC
CDR3: CASSPLWDSHGEQYF

size: many
D: .
V: TRBV7-9
J: TRBJ2-7
DNA: TGTGCCAGCAGCACACAAGTTCCGCCAGGGGACTACGAGCAGTACTTC
CDR3: CASSTQVPPGDYEQYF

size: many
D: .
V: TRBV2
J: TRBJ1-6
DNA: TGTGCCAGCTACCCCGACGCAGCAAACTATAATTCACCCCTCCACTTT
CDR3: CASYPDAANYNSPLHF

size: .
D: TRBD1
V: TRBV6-5
J: TRBJ2-1
DNA: TGTGCCAGCAGGGGACAGGGCGCCAATGAGCAGTTCTTC
CDR3: CASRGQGANEQFF

size: many
D: .
V: TRBV27
J: TRBJ1-1
DNA: TGTGCCAGCAGTTTCCGGGGAGACAACACTGAAGCTTTCTTT
CDR3: CASSFRGDNTEAFF

size: many
D: TRBD1
V: TRBV12-3/TRBV12-4
J: TRBJ2-3
DNA: TGTGCCAGCAGACCCAAGACAGGGGTACCATCAGATACGCAGTATTTT
CDR3: CASRPKTGVPSDTQYF

size: many
D: TRBD1
V: TRBV5-6
J: TRBJ2-1
DNA: TGTGCCAGCAGCAGCCTCGGGACAGGGGGCAATGAGCAGTTCTTC
CDR3: CASSSLGTGGNEQFF

size: .
D: TRBD1
V: TRBV28
J: TRBJ2-5
DNA: TGTGCCAGCAGTAGGGACAGGGGCGCTCGAGAGACCCAGTACTTC
CDR3: CASSRDRGARETQYF

size: many
D: TRBD1
V: TRBV11-2
J: TRBJ2-2
DNA: TGTGCCAGCCGGACAGGGAGATCGGGGGAGCTGTTTTTT
CDR3: CASRTGRSGELFF

size: .
D: TRBD1
V: TRBV4-1
J: TRBJ2-1
DNA: TGCGCCAGCAGCCAAGAGGGACAGGAATACAATGAGCAGTTCTTC
CDR3: CASSQEGQEYNEQFF

size: many
D: .
V: TRBV19
J: TRBJ1-4
DNA: TGTGCCAGTAGTAGGCCAGGGCGAGGTGCTAATGAAAAACTGTTTTTT
CDR3: CASSRPGRGANEKLFF

size: many
D: .
V: TRBV7-2
J: TRBJ2-5
DNA: TGTGCCAGCAGATCCGACAGGGGAGGGGAGACCCAGTACTTC
CDR3: CASRSDRGGETQYF

size: many
D: .
V: TRBV19
J: TRBJ1-5
DNA: TGTGCCAGTATGATGAATGGGTTGAGGAATCAGCCCCAGCATTTT
CDR3: CASMMNGLRNQPQHF

size: many
D: TRBD2
V: TRBV5-4
J: TRBJ2-2
DNA: TGTGCCAGCAGCTTGCTCGCGGGGGGGTATTCCGGGGAGCTGTTTTTT
CDR3: CASSLLAGGYSGELFF

size: many
D: .
V: TRBV7-2
J: TRBJ1-5
DNA: TGTGCCAGCAGCCCTGGGGCGGATCAGCCCCAGCATTTT
CDR3: CASSPGADQPQHF

size: many
D: .
V: TRBV6-5
J: TRBJ2-3
DNA: TGTGCCAGCAGTTACTCGGGCGGGCGGGGAGATACGCAGTATTTT
CDR3: CASSYSGGRGDTQYF

size: many
D: TRBD1
V: TRBV29-1
J: TRBJ2-1
DNA: TGCAGCGTTGAAGTGGACAGGGGGAACTCCTACAATGAGCAGTTCTTC
CDR3: CSVEVDRGNSYNEQFF

size: .
D: TRBD1
V: TRBV4-3
J: TRBJ2-5
DNA: TGCACCAGCAGCCAAGGGGCGACAGGGGGCTTTTTCACCCAGTACTTC
CDR3: CTSSQGATGGFFTQYF

size: .
D: TRBD2
V: TRBV5-4
J: TRBJ2-5
DNA: TGTGCCAGCAGTAGGACTAGCGGGAGGGAGACCCAGTACTTC
CDR3: CASSRTSGRETQYF

size: .
D: .
V: TRBV28
J: TRBJ1-2
DNA: TGTGCCAGCAGTTCGGCGGGGGATGGCTACACCTTC
CDR3: CASSSAGDGYTF

size: many
D: TRBD2
V: TRBV11-2
J: TRBJ2-2
DNA: TGTGCCAGCAGCCTTAGAGGCCCGACTAGCGGGGGGATAGCGGGGGAGCTGTTTTTT
CDR3: CASSLRGPTSGGIAGELFF

size: many
D: TRBD1
V: TRBV9
J: TRBJ1-4
DNA: TGTGCCAGCAGCGTCTCTTCTCCTGGGACAGGGACTTTTAATGAAAAACTGTTTTTT
CDR3: CASSVSSPGTGTFNEKLFF

size: many
D: .
V: TRBV30
J: TRBJ2-1
DNA: TGTGCCTGGGCTGTTGGTTTCAATGAGCAGTTCTTC
CDR3: CAWAVGFNEQFF

size: many
D: .
V: TRBV6-6
J: TRBJ1-3
DNA: TGTGCCAGCAGTTACCCGACGGGGGCGGGAGGAAACACCATATATTTT
CDR3: CASSYPTGAGGNTIYF

size: .
D: .
V: TRBV3-1
J: TRBJ2-7
DNA: TGTGCCAGCAGCCTCAGACAGGCCTACGAGCAGTACTTC
CDR3: CASSLRQAYEQYF

size: many
D: .
V: TRBV5-6
J: TRBJ2-7
DNA: TGTGCCAGCAGACCCCGGTGGAGTCGGCTCTACGAGCAGTACTTC
CDR3: CASRPRWSRLYEQYF

size: many
D: TRBD1
V: TRBV30
J: TRBJ1-1
DNA: TGTGCCGGCGACAGGGTAAGGGCTGAAGCTTTCTTT
CDR3: CAGDRVRAEAFF

size: .
D: .
V: TRBV3-1
J: TRBJ1-5
DNA: TGTGCCAGCAGCCAAAGAAGCAATCAGCCCCAGCATTTT
CDR3: CASSQRSNQPQHF

size: .
D: .
V: TRBV5-1
J: TRBJ1-2
DNA: TGCGCCAGCAGCTTGGGCAGGTCCCTTAGCGGCTACACCTTC
CDR3: CASSLGRSLSGYTF

size: .
D: .
V: TRBV6-8
J: TRBJ2-2
DNA: TGTGCCAGCACCGAATGGGGGGGCACAGGGAACACCGGGGAGCTGTTGTTTTTT
CDR3: CASTEWGGTGNTGELLFF

size: many
D: TRBD1
V: TRBV25-1
J: TRBJ2-5
DNA: TGTGCCAGCACTTCGCCCCGGGACAGGGAAGGGGGAGAGACCCAGTACTTC
CDR3: CASTSPRDREGGETQYF

size: many
D: TRBD2
V: TRBV10-3
J: TRBJ2-1
DNA: TGTGCCATCGGTCTAGCGGCCTTAACCTCCTACAATGAGCAGTTCTTC
CDR3: CAIGLAALTSYNEQFF

size: .
D: .
V: TRBV20-1
J: TRBJ1-2
DNA: TGCAGTGCTACTGACAGTTACTATGGCTACACCTTC
CDR3: CSATDSYYGYTF